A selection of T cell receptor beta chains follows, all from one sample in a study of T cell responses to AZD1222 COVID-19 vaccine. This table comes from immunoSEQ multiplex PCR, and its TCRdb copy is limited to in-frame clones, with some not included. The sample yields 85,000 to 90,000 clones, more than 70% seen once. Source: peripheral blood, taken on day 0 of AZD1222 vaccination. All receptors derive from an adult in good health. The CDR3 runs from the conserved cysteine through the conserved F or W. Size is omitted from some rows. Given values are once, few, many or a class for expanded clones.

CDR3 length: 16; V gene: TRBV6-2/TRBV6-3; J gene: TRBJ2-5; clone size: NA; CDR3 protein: CASSLGLAGAQETQYF
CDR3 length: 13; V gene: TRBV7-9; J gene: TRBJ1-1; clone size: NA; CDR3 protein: CASSPRLNTEAFF
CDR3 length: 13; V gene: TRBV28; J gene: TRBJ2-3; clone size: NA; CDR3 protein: CASSPGHTDTQYF
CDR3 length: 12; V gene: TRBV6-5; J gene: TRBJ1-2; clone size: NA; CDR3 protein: CASTPGQGGYTF
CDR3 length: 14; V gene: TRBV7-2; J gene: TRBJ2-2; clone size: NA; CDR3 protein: CASSLRLATGELFF
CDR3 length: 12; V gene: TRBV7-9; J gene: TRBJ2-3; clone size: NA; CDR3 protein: CALAGFTDTQYF
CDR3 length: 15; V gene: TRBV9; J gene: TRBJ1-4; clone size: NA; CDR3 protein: CASSPGPAGNEKLFF
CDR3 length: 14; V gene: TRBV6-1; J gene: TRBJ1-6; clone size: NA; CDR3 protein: CASSDAGVVSPLHF
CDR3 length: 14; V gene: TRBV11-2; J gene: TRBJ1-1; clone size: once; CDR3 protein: CASSSHRGPTEAFF
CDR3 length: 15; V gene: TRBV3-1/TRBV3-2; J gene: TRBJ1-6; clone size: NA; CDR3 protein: CASSHRGSYNSPLHF
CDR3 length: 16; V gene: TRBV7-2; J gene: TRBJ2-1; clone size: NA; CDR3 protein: CASSYTGTSGRAEQFF
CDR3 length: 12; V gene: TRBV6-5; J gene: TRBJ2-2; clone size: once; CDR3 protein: CASTVSGGELFF
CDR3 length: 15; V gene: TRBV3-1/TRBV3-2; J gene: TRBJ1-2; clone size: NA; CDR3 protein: CASSQTGGGPYGYTF
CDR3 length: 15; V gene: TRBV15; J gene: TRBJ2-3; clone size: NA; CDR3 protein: CATSSYGGRTDTQYF
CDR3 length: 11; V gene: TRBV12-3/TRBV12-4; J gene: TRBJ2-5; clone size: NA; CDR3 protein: CATGTARTQYF
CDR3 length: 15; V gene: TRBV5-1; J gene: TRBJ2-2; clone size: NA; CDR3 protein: CASSWVAGVTGELFF
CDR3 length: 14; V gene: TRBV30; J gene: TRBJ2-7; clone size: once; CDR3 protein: CAWSRRGTPYEQYF
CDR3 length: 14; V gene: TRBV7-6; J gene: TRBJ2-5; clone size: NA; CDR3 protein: CASSLDRDQETQYF
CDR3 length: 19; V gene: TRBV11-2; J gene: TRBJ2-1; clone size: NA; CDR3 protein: CASSPGGVAGGPRGSEQFF
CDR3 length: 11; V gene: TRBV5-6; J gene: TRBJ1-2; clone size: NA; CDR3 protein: CASSRSYGYTF
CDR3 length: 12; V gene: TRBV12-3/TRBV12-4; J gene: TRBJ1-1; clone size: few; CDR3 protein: CASSDRGLEAFF
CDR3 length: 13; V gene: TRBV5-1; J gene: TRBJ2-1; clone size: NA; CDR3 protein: CASSGGAWNEQFF
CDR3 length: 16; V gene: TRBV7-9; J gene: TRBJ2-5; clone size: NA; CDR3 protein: CASSPGLAGGGETQYF
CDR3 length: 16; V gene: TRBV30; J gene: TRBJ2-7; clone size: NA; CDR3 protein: CAWSVIDSGSPYEQYF
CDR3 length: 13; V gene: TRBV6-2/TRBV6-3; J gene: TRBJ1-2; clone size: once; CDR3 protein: CASSYVTNYGYTF
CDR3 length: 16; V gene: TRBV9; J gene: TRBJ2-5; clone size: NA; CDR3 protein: CASSVEAGPVGETQYF
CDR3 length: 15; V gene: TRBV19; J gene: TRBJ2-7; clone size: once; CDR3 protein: CASSNPAGVSYEQYF
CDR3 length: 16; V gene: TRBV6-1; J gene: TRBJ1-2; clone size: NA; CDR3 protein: CASSEARGGLLRGYTF
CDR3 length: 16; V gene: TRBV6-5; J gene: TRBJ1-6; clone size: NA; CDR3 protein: CASSYSTLGYNSPLHF
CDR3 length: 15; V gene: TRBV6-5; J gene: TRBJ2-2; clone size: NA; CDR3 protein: CASSQQGAVTGELFF
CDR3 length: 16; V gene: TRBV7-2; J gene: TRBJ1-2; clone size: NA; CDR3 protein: CASSLRVGTEGDGYTF
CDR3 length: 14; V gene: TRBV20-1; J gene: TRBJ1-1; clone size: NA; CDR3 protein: CSASTGRGDTEAFF
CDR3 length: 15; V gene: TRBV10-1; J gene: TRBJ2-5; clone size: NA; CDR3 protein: CASSERGGGFETQYF
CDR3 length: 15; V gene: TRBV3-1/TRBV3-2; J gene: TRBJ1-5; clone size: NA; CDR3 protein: CASSQDTGQGRPQHF
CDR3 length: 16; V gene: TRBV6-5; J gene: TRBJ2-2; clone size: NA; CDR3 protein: CASSLSGRVNTGELFF
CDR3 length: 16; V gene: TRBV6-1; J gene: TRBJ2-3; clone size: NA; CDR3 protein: CASSEATGSVKDTQYF
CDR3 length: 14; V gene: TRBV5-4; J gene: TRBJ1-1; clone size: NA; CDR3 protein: CASSLIRSGTEAFF
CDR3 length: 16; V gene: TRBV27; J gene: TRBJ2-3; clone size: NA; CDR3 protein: CASSLSNVRRVGTQYF
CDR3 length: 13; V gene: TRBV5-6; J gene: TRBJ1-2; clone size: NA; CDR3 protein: CASSLQRDKGYTF